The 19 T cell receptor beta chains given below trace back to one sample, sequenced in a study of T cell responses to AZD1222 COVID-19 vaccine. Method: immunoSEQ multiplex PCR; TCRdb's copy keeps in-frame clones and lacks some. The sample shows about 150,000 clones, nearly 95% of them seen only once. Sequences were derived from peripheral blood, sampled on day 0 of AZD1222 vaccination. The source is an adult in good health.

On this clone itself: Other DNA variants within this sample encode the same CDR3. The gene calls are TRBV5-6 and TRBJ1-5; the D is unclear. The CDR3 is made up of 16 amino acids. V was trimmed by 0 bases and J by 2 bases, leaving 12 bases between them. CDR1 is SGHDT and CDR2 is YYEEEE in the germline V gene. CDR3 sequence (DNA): TGTGCCAGCAGCTTGGGAGCTGGTGGGGGCAATCAGCCCCAGCATTTT. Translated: CASSLGAGGGNQPQHF. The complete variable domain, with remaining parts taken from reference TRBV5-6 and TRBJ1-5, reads DAGVTQSPTHLIKTRGQQVTLRCSPKSGHDTVSWYQQALGQGPQFIFQYYEEEERQRGNFPDRFSGHQFPNYSSELNVNALLLGDSALYLCASSLGAGGGNQPQHFGDGTRLSIL.

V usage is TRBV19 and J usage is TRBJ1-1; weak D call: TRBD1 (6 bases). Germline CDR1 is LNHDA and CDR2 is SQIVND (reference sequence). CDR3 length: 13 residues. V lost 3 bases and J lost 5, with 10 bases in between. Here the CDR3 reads CASSMSQGTEAFF. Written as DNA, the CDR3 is TGTGCCAGTAGTATGAGCCAGGGGACTGAAGCTTTCTTT.

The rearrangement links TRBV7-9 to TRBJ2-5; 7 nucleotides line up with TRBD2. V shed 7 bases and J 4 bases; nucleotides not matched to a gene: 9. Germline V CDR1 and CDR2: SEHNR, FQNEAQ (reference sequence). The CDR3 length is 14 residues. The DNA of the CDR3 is TGTGCCAGCATTCCCGGGAGGAGTGTAGAGACCCAGTACTTC. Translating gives CASIPGRSVETQYF.

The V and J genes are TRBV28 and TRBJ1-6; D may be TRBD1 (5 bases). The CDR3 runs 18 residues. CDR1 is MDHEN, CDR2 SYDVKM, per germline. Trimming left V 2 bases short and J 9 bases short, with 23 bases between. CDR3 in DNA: TGTGCCAGCAGTTTAGGAGATGGGGGTTCCCAAGCAAGTTCACCCCTCCACTTT. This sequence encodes CASSLGDGGSQASSPLHF.

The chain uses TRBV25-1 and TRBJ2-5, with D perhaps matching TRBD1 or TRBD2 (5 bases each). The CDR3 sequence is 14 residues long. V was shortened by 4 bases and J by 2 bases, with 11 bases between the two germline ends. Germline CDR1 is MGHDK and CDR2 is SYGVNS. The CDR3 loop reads CASSAGTAQETQYF. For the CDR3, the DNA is TGTGCCAGCAGTGCCGGGACGGCACAAGAGACCCAGTACTTC.

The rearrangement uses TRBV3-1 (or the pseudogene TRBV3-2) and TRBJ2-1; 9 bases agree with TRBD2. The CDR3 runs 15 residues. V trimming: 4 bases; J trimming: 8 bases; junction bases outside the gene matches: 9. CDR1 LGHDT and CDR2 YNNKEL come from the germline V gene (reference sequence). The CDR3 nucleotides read TGTGCCAGCAGCCGTCCCGGGACTAGCCCTTATGAGCAGTTCTTC. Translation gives CASSRPGTSPYEQFF.

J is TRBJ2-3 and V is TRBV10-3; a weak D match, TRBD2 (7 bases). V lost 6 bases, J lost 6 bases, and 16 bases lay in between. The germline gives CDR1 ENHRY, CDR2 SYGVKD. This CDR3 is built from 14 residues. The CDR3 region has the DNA TGTGCCATCAGCGGACTAGAGGGGGGGGATACGCAGTATTTT. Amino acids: CAISGLEGGDTQYF.

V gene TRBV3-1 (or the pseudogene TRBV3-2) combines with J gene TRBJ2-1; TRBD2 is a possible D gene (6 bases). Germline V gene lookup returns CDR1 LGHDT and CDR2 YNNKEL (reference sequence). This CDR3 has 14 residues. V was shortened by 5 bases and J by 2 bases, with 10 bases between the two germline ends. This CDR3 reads CASSYAGTYNEQFF. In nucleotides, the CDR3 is TGTGCCAGCAGCTACGCGGGAACCTACAATGAGCAGTTCTTC.

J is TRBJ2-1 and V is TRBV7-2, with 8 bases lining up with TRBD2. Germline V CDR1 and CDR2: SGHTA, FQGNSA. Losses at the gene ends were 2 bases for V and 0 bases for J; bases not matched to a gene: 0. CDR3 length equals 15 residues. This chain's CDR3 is CASSLSGGSYNEQFF. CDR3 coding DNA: TGTGCCAGCAGCTTAAGCGGGGGCTCCTACAATGAGCAGTTCTTC.

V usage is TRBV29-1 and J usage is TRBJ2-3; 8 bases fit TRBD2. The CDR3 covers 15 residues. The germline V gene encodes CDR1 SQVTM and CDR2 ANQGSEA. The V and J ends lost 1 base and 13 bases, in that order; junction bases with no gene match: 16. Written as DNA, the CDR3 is TGCAGCGTTGAAGTCTGGACTAGCTCTGGCTGGGGAAAGTATTTT. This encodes CSVEVWTSSGWGKYF.

DNA of the CDR3: TGTGCCAGTAGTATATTGCAGGGTGAGGCGTACGAGCAGTACTTC. Encoded protein: CASSILQGEAYEQYF. V and J are TRBV19 and TRBJ2-7; a weak D match, TRBD1 (5 bases). This CDR3 spans 15 amino acids. Germline V CDR1 and CDR2: LNHDA, SQIVND (reference sequence). Between the trimmed V and J ends, which lost 2 bases and 4 bases, there was a span of 15 bases.

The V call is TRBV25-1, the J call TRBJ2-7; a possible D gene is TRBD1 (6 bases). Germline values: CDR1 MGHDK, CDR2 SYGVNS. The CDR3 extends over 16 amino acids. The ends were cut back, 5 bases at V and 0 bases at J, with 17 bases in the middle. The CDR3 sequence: CASSTVRGRGSYEQYF. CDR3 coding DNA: TGTGCCAGCAGTACCGTCAGGGGACGGGGCTCCTACGAGCAGTACTTC.

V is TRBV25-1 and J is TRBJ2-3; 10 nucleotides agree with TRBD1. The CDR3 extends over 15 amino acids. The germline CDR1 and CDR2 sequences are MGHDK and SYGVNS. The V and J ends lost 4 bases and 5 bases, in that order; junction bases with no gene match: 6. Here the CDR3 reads CASSVDRGQGDTQYF. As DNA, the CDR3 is TGTGCCAGCAGTGTAGACAGGGGGCAGGGAGATACGCAGTATTTT.

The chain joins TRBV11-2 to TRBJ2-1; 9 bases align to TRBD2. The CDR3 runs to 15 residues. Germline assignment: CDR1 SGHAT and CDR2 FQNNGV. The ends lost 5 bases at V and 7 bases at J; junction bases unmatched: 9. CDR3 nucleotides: TGTGCCAGCAGCCCCCTCCGCGGGAGGGCAAATGAGCAGTTCTTC. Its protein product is CASSPLRGRANEQFF.

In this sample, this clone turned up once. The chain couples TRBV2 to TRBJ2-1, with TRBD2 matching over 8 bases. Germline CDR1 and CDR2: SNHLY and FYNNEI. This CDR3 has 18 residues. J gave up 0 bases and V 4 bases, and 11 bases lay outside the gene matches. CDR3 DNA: TGTGCCAGCAGTGGTGAGACTAGCGTCAAATCCTCCTACAATGAGCAGTTCTTC. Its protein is CASSGETSVKSSYNEQFF.

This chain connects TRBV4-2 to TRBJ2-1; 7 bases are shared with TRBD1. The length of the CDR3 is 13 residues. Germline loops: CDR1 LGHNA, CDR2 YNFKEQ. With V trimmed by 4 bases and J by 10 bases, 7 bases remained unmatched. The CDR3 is CASSPNRGWEQFF. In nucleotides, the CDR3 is TGTGCCAGCAGCCCAAACAGGGGTTGGGAGCAGTTCTTC.

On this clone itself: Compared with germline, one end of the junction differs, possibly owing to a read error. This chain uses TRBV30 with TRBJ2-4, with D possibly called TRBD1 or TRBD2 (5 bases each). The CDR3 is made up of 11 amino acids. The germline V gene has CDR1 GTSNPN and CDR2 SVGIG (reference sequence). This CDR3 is CAWSVGRVRLF. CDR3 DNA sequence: TGTGCCTGGAGTGTGGGGCGGGTGCGTCTCTTC.

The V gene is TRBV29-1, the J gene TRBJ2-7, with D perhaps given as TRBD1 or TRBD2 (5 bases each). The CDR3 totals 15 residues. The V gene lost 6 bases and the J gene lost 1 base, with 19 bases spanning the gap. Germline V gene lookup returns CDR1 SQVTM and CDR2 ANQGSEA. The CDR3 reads CSVSRDGSFSYEQYF. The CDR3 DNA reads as TGCAGCGTATCCCGGGACGGCAGCTTTTCCTACGAGCAGTACTTC.

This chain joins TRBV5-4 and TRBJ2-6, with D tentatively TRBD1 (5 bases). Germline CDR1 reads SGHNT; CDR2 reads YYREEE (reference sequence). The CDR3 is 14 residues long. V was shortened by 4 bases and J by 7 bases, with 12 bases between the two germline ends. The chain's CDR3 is CASSRDRVANVLTF. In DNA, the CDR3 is TGTGCCAGCAGCAGAGACAGAGTAGCCAACGTCCTGACTTTC. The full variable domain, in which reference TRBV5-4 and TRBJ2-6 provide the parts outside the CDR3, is ETGVTQSPTHLIKTRGQQVTLRCSSQSGHNTVSWYQQALGQGPQFIFQYYREEENGRGNFPPRFSGLQFPNYSSELNVNALELDDSALYLCASSRDRVANVLTFGAGSRLTVL.